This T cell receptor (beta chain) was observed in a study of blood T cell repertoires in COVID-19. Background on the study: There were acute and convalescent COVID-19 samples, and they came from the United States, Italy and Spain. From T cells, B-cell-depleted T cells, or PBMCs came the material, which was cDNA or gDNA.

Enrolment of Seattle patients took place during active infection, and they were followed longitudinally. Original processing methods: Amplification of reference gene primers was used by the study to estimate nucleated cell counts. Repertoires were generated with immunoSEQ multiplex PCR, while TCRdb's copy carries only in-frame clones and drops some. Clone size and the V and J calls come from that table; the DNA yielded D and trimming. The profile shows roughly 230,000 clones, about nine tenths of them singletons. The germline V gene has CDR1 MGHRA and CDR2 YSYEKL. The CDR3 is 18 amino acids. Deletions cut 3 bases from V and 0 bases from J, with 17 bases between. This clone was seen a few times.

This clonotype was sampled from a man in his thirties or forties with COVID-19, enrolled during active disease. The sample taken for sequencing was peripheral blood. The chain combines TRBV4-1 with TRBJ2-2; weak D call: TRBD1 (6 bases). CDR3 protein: CASSQGTTFFANTGELFF. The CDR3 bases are TGCGCCAGCAGCCAGGGGACAACCTTTTTCGCGAACACCGGGGAGCTGTTTTTT.